A single sample is the source of the 13 T cell receptor beta chains below, sequenced in a study of shared clonotypes between healthy human individuals. Using immunoSEQ multiplex PCR, the repertoire was profiled, and TCRdb retains in-frame clones only, with some absent. The table has about 1 million clones, approximately 72% seen once. Sequencing was performed on memory CD4+ T cells sorted from blood. Stated subset: CD45RA-negative fraction. These TCRs come from a man aged 18 to 29 in good health.

V gene TRBV11-2 combines with J gene TRBJ2-1, with 8 bases fitting TRBD2. From germline, CDR1 is SGHAT and CDR2 FQNNGV. J gave up 5 bases and V 2 bases, and 2 bases lay outside the gene matches. This CDR3 is built from 14 residues. The CDR3 bases are TGTGCCAGCAGCTTAACTAGCGGCAACAATGAGCAGTTCTTC. It is translated as CASSLTSGNNEQFF.

This clone occurred a few times. Within the sample, other DNA sequences also encode this same CDR3. The chain links TRBV20-1 to TRBJ1-1, with D hard to call. Germline loops: CDR1 DFQATT, CDR2 SNEGSKA (reference sequence). The CDR3 loop spans 11 amino acids. V lost 3 bases and J lost 6, with 8 bases in between. The CDR3 nucleotides are TGCAGTGCTAGTGACGGATCTGAAGCTTTCTTT. Its protein product is CSASDGSEAFF.

This clone appeared once. The chain recombines TRBV5-1 with TRBJ1-6; tentative D call: TRBD1 (5 bases). With 3 bases removed from V and 6 bases from J, the gap between germline ends came to 13 bases. From germline, CDR1 is SGHRS and CDR2 YFSETQ. The CDR3 extends over 15 amino acids. CDR3 sequence: CASSSQEVINSPLHF. CDR3 sequence (DNA): TGCGCCAGCAGCTCACAGGAGGTCATTAATTCACCCCTCCACTTT. Full variable domain (outside the CDR3, taken from reference TRBV5-1 and TRBJ1-6): KAGVTQTPRYLIKTRGQQVTLSCSPISGHRSVSWYQQTPGQGLQFLFEYFSETQRNKGNFPGRFSGRQFSNSRSEMNVSTLELGDSALYLCASSSQEVINSPLHFGNGTRLTVT.

This clone was seen a few times. V is TRBV2 and J is TRBJ1-6; 7 nucleotides line up with TRBD1. The CDR3 runs 15 residues. The V gene end was trimmed by 6 bases and the J gene end by 9 bases; junction bases not matched to a gene: 11. CDR1 and CDR2 (germline): SNHLY, FYNNEI. The CDR3 nucleotides are TGTGCCAGCAGACAGGGGACGGTGAGTGGTTCACCCCTCCACTTT. Translation: CASRQGTVSGSPLHF.

The chain links TRBV2 to TRBJ2-3, with D possibly matching TRBD2 (6 bases). CDR1 is SNHLY and CDR2 is FYNNEI in the germline V gene. This CDR3 comprises 13 residues. Trimming left V 3 bases short and J 9 bases short, with 13 bases between. The CDR3 loop reads CASSEGRGKTQYF. The CDR3 DNA is TGTGCCAGCAGTGAGGGGCGGGGAAAGACGCAGTATTTT.

The chain recombines TRBV7-3 with TRBJ2-2; no clear D. Trimming took 2 bases from V and 3 from J, leaving 4 bases between them. Germline CDR1 reads SGHTA; CDR2 reads FQGTGA. The CDR3 has 13 amino acids. CDR3 sequence reads: CASSLAHTGELFF. The CDR3 DNA sequence: TGTGCCAGCAGCTTAGCCCACACCGGGGAGCTGTTTTTT.

The V gene is TRBV5-4, the J gene TRBJ1-5; 8 nucleotides agree with TRBD1. This CDR3 spans 13 amino acids. The V and J ends lost 4 bases and 7 bases, in that order; junction bases with no gene match: 4. Per germline, CDR1 SGHNT and CDR2 YYREEE (reference sequence). In nucleotides, the CDR3 is TGTGCCAGCAGCGGTGACAGGGGACAGCCCCAGCATTTT. This gives the protein CASSGDRGQPQHF.

The chain joins TRBV19 to TRBJ1-2; 7 bases map to TRBD1. J gave up 2 bases and V 3 bases, and 6 bases lay outside the gene matches. The CDR3 is 15 residues long. Germline V gene sequence: CDR1 LNHDA, CDR2 SQIVND (reference sequence). The CDR3 sequence: CASSIRTGANYGYTF. CDR3 in DNA: TGTGCCAGTAGTATCAGGACAGGCGCCAACTATGGCTACACCTTC.

J is TRBJ2-2 and V is TRBV5-6; D is perhaps TRBD2 (5 bases). The ends were cut back, 2 bases at V and 7 bases at J, with 21 bases in the middle. Germline CDR1 reads SGHDT; CDR2 reads YYEEEE. The CDR3 extends over 17 amino acids. Here the CDR3 reads CASSLEITSLRVGELFF. The CDR3 nucleotides read TGTGCCAGCAGCTTAGAAATCACTTCCCTGAGGGTCGGGGAGCTGTTTTTT. The whole variable domain, remainder taken from reference TRBV5-6 and TRBJ2-2, is DAGVTQSPTHLIKTRGQQVTLRCSPKSGHDTVSWYQQALGQGPQFIFQYYEEEERQRGNFPDRFSGHQFPNYSSELNVNALLLGDSALYLCASSLEITSLRVGELFFGEGSRLTVL.

The chain carries TRBV6-4 and TRBJ1-5; perhaps TRBD1 as D (6 bases). Trimming left V 5 bases short and J 3 bases short, with 14 bases between. The CDR3 length is 15 residues. Germline V gene sequence: CDR1 MRHNA, CDR2 SNTAGT. The DNA of the CDR3 is TGTGCCAGCAGTAAGGGGGGTAGGATCAATCAGCCCCAGCATTTT. As protein: CASSKGGRINQPQHF.

The chain uses TRBV10-3 and TRBJ2-3; no definite D call. V gave up 4 bases and J gave up 3 bases, with 11 bases separating them. The CDR3 contains 14 residues. CDR1 and CDR2 from the germline V gene are ENHRY and SYGVKD. The CDR3 loop is CAISAAVGTDTQYF. Written as DNA, the CDR3 is TGTGCCATCAGTGCGGCAGTGGGGACAGATACGCAGTATTTT.

With respect to this clone: With only one base between it and a far larger clone, this is likely a read error. The chain joins TRBV11-2 to TRBJ2-2; D tentatively reads TRBD1 or TRBD2 (5 bases each). The CDR3 loop spans 13 amino acids. V lost 5 bases and J lost 4, with 8 bases in between. CDR1 SGHAT and CDR2 FQNNGV come from the germline V gene. The CDR3 region is CASSRDLTGELFF. The CDR3 region has the DNA TGTGCCAGCAGCCGGGACCTCACCGGGGAGCTGTTTTTT.

This clone showed up many times. This chain uses TRBV9 with TRBJ2-1; D is unclear. Germline-derived CDR1 and CDR2 are SGDLS and YYNGEE. The germline V and J ends were trimmed by 4 bases and 16 bases, with 12 bases remaining between them. The CDR3 covers 10 residues. The CDR3 nucleotides are TGTGCCAGCAGCCAGCCCGTAGGCTTCTTC. Translation gives CASSQPVGFF.